This is a list of T cell receptor beta chains from one sample in a study of shared clonotypes between healthy human individuals. This table comes from immunoSEQ multiplex PCR, and its TCRdb copy is limited to in-frame clones, with some not included. Of 1 million to 1.2 million clones in the sample, 60% to 80% were seen once. Source material: memory CD4+ T cells from PBMCs. The receptors originated from a man younger than 35 in good health. Some clones in this sample may be carry-over from other donors' samples. The CDR3 runs from the conserved cysteine through the conserved F or W. D genes are given only for firm matches. Some rows mark clone size as missing; the rest say once, few, many or name a class of expanded clone.

V	J	D	size	DNA	CDR3
TRBV28	TRBJ1-1	TRBD1	NA	TGTGCCAGCAGTCGTCCCGGGACAGGGACCATCCAAGCTTTCTTT	CASSRPGTGTIQAFF
TRBV7-2	TRBJ1-2	TRBD1	NA	TGTGCCAGCGGACAAGGGACAGGGGACTATGGCTACACCTTC	CASGQGTGDYGYTF
TRBV5-1	TRBJ2-3	NA	NA	TGCGCCAGCAACCCGACGGGGAGTAAAACGCAGTATTTT	CASNPTGSKTQYF
TRBV7-3	TRBJ2-3	NA	once	TGTGCCAGCAGCTTAAGTGGGATTAGCACAGATACGCAGTATTTT	CASSLSGISTDTQYF
TRBV9	TRBJ1-2	TRBD1	NA	TGTGCCAGCAGCGTAGAAACAGGGGGCTGGGGCTACACCTTC	CASSVETGGWGYTF
TRBV6-1	TRBJ2-7	NA	NA	TGTGCCAGCAGTGAAAGGGGCGTTGGGGAGCAGTACTTC	CASSERGVGEQYF
TRBV28	TRBJ1-5	TRBD1	NA	TGTGCCAGCAGCGCCGGGACAGGGGATCAGCCCCAGCATTTT	CASSAGTGDQPQHF
TRBV7-2	TRBJ1-1	NA	NA	TGTGCCAGCAGCTTAGGGACAGCACATGAAGCTTTCTTT	CASSLGTAHEAFF
TRBV30	TRBJ1-1	TRBD1	few	TGTGCCTGGAGTGTATCAGGGGGGCGGAAAGCTTTCTTT	CAWSVSGGRKAFF
TRBV10-3	TRBJ2-1	NA	NA	TGTGCCATCAGCGGACTCCCTATCCACAATGAGCAGTTCTTC	CAISGLPIHNEQFF
TRBV7-2	TRBJ2-3	TRBD1	once	TGTGCCAGCAGCTCCCAGGACAGGGGGATGGATACGCAGTATTTT	CASSSQDRGMDTQYF
TRBV6-5	TRBJ2-1	TRBD2	few	TGTGCCAGCAGATCGGCGGGAGGATCCTACAATGAGCAGTTCTTC	CASRSAGGSYNEQFF
TRBV18	TRBJ2-3	NA	NA	TGTGCCAGCTCCCTGACTCTGGATACGCAGTATTTT	CASSLTLDTQYF
TRBV30	TRBJ2-3	NA	NA	TGTGCCCGGAAGCGGGCAGGCACAGATACGCAGTATTTT	CARKRAGTDTQYF
TRBV5-1	TRBJ2-1	NA	few	TGCGCCAGCAGCTTGGCGCCCTCCTACAATGAGCAGTTCTTC	CASSLAPSYNEQFF
TRBV6-5	TRBJ1-1	TRBD1	NA	TGTGCCAGCAGTCTCCGGACAGGGAACACTGAAGCTTTCTTT	CASSLRTGNTEAFF
TRBV28	TRBJ2-7	NA	NA	TGTGCCAGCGCTAGTTCCTACGAGCAGTACTTC	CASASSYEQYF
TRBV19	TRBJ1-1	NA	NA	TGTGCCAGTAGTCTCAGGGGAGCTGAAGCTTTCTTT	CASSLRGAEAFF
TRBV15	TRBJ1-1	TRBD1	NA	TGTGCCACCAGCACTAAGACAGGGAGTGGTACTGAAGCTTTCTTT	CATSTKTGSGTEAFF
TRBV7-9	TRBJ1-4	NA	NA	TGTGCCAGCAGCCTCGCGGGGGCAGGGGAAAAACTGTTTTTT	CASSLAGAGEKLFF
TRBV28	TRBJ1-5	TRBD1	NA	TGTGCCACTTCCCGGGGGACAGTGATGGAACAGCCCCAGCATTTT	CATSRGTVMEQPQHF
TRBV14	TRBJ2-3	TRBD1	NA	TGTGCCAGCAGCCCAACAGGGGGCTCTAGGCGGTATTTT	CASSPTGGSRRYF
TRBV30	TRBJ2-5	TRBD1	NA	TGTGCCTGGAGTTTCGGACAGGGGGCAAGGGAGACCCAGTACTTC	CAWSFGQGARETQYF
TRBV18	TRBJ1-1	TRBD1	NA	TGTGCCAGCTCACTACGACAGGGCCACACTGAAGCTTTCTTT	CASSLRQGHTEAFF
TRBV14	TRBJ2-7	TRBD2	NA	TGTGCCAGCAGCCAAGATTTGTCGGCCGGGAGGTACGAGCAGTACTTC	CASSQDLSAGRYEQYF
TRBV5-1	TRBJ2-5	TRBD2	once	TGCGCCAGCAGCTCCCTAGCGGGAGGAGAAAGCGAGACCCAGTACTTC	CASSSLAGGESETQYF
TRBV7-3	TRBJ1-1	NA	NA	TGTGCCAGCAGCTTGGGGGAGAGAGCTTTCTTT	CASSLGERAFF
TRBV28	TRBJ2-5	NA	NA	TGTGCCAGCAGTACTGCGTCGGGCCTCCAAGAGACCCAGTACTTC	CASSTASGLQETQYF